These T cell receptor beta chains were read from a single sample in a study of brain T cells in children with intractable seizures. The assay was immunoSEQ multiplex PCR, and TCRdb's table has in-frame clones only and misses some. The sample has some 80,000 clones, under 95% seen once. The specimen comprised peripheral blood, sampled at surgery. All receptors derive from a girl aged 2 to 9 with Rasmussen encephalitis and intractable seizures. The CDR3 runs from the conserved cysteine through the conserved F or W. Each record gives: V gene, J gene, clone size, D gene, CDR3 DNA, CDR3 protein. D genes are given only for firm matches. A clone size is listed for some rows: how often the clone was seen (once, few, many), or a class if it is expanded.

>TRBV19|TRBJ2-7|NA|NA
TGTGCCAGTAGTATCGGACGATGGGGAGAGCAGTACTTC
CASSIGRWGEQYF
>TRBV11-3|TRBJ1-1|NA|NA
TGTGCCAGCAGCTTAGGGACAGCTGAAGCTTTCTTT
CASSLGTAEAFF
>TRBV7-9|TRBJ2-1|NA|TRBD1
TGTGCCAGCAGTATTAACAGGGGAGAAAATGAGCAGTTCTTC
CASSINRGENEQFF
>TRBV2|TRBJ1-2|NA|NA
TGTGCCAGCAGCGGGACGGTAGCTAACTATGGCTACACCTTC
CASSGTVANYGYTF
>TRBV18|TRBJ1-2|NA|TRBD1
TGTGCCAGCTCACCGGACAGGGGTTATGGCTACACCTTC
CASSPDRGYGYTF
>TRBV9|TRBJ2-1|NA|NA
TGTGCCAGCAGTCTATCCTCCTACAATGAGCAGTTCTTC
CASSLSSYNEQFF
>TRBV12-3/TRBV12-4|TRBJ1-2|NA|TRBD1
TGTGCCAGCAGTCCGGGACAGGGAATTGGCTACACCTTC
CASSPGQGIGYTF
>TRBV19|TRBJ1-5|NA|NA
TGTGCCAGTAATCCCTATTATAGCAATCAGCCCCAGCATTTT
CASNPYYSNQPQHF
>TRBV3-1/TRBV3-2|TRBJ2-6|NA|TRBD1
TGTGCCAGCAGCCTCTGGGGGGACAGGGGGCCCTCTGGGGCCAACGTCCTGACTTTC
CASSLWGDRGPSGANVLTF
>TRBV6-1|TRBJ1-5|NA|NA
TGTGCCAGCAGTGAAGATTTGACCGAGGGATATCAGCCCCAGCATTTT
CASSEDLTEGYQPQHF
>TRBV18|TRBJ2-7|NA|NA
TGTGCCAGCTCACCACCGGGGGTCGGGGAGCAGTACTTC
CASSPPGVGEQYF
>TRBV6-1|TRBJ2-7|NA|NA
TGTGCCAGCAGTGAAGCGGGATCCTCCTACGAGCAGTACTTC
CASSEAGSSYEQYF
>TRBV7-2|TRBJ2-3|once|TRBD1
TGTGCCAGCAGCGCAACAGGACAGGTGGCAGATACGCAGTATTTT
CASSATGQVADTQYF
>TRBV11-2|TRBJ2-1|NA|NA
TGTGCCAGCAGCTTTTTTTACAATGAGCAGTTCTTC
CASSFFYNEQFF
>TRBV30|TRBJ2-7|NA|NA
TGTGCCTTTCGTGGGTCTTACGAGCAGTACTTC
CAFRGSYEQYF
>TRBV6-1|TRBJ1-5|NA|NA
TGTGCCAGCCACCGTTGGGGAGATCAGCCCCAGCATTTT
CASHRWGDQPQHF
>TRBV7-3|TRBJ2-6|NA|NA
TGTGCCAGCAGCTTAACTGACCGGGATGGGGCCAACGTCCTGACTTTC
CASSLTDRDGANVLTF
>TRBV5-1|TRBJ1-1|NA|NA
TGCGCCAGCCGTTGGGAGGGATGGGACACTGAAGCTTTCTTT
CASRWEGWDTEAFF
>TRBV27|TRBJ2-2|NA|NA
TGTGCCAGCAGGCCCGTAACTAGCATGGAGCTGTTTTTT
CASRPVTSMELFF
>TRBV6-5|TRBJ1-1|NA|TRBD1
TGTGCCAGCAAGCCAGGGGGCGGGAACACTGAAGCTTTCTTT
CASKPGGGNTEAFF
>TRBV6-6|TRBJ1-1|NA|TRBD1
TGTGCCAGCTCTTTAGGGGGCAACACTGAAGCTTTCTTT
CASSLGGNTEAFF
>TRBV5-4|TRBJ2-7|NA|NA
TGTGCCAGCAGCTGGGGGGACACGTACGAGCAGTACTTC
CASSWGDTYEQYF
>TRBV5-6|TRBJ1-1|NA|NA
TGTGCCAGCAGCTTATCGGCAGGGAGAGCTTTCTTT
CASSLSAGRAFF
>TRBV6-5|TRBJ2-7|NA|NA
TGTGCCAGCAGTTACGGGGGGGCGAGGTACGAGCAGTACTTC
CASSYGGARYEQYF
>TRBV6-5|TRBJ1-6|few|NA
TGTGCCAGCAGTTATTTCCTGGGGGGCGCACCCCTCCACTTT
CASSYFLGGAPLHF
>TRBV18|TRBJ1-1|NA|NA
TGTGCCAGCTCACCAAGGGTCTACGAAGCTTTCTTT
CASSPRVYEAFF
>TRBV7-9|TRBJ1-2|NA|NA
TGTGCCAGCAGCTTAGAAGGCCAGGACTATGGCTACACCTTC
CASSLEGQDYGYTF
>TRBV6-5|TRBJ1-5|NA|NA
TGTGCCAGCAGAATAAACGGGGGTAGCAATCAGCCCCAGCATTTT
CASRINGGSNQPQHF
>TRBV11-2|TRBJ2-3|NA|NA
TGTGCCAGCAGCTTAGCTACCCTCACTAGTACGCAGTATTTT
CASSLATLTSTQYF
>TRBV6-5|TRBJ1-1|NA|NA
TGTGCCAGCAGGCTGATTGGATACACTGAAGCTTTCTTT
CASRLIGYTEAFF
>TRBV9|TRBJ2-3|NA|NA
TGTGCCAGCAGTGACTCGGGCGCAGATACGCAGTATTTT
CASSDSGADTQYF
>TRBV28|TRBJ1-2|NA|NA
TGTGCCAGCACCCTTACTGTAATAGGCTATGGCTACACCTTC
CASTLTVIGYGYTF
>TRBV6-1|TRBJ2-5|NA|NA
TGTGCCAGCAGTGAAGCTAACCTGGAAGAGACCCAGTACTTC
CASSEANLEETQYF
>TRBV11-1|TRBJ2-7|NA|TRBD1
TGTGCCAGCAGCCCTCGGGACAGGGTTTCGACCTACGAGCAGTACTTC
CASSPRDRVSTYEQYF
>TRBV6-5|TRBJ2-3|NA|NA
TGTGCCAGCAGTACACTTAAGGACACAGATACGCAGTATTTT
CASSTLKDTDTQYF
>TRBV11-2|TRBJ2-5|once|NA
TGTGCCAGCAGCTTCACGGGGCACGAGACCCAGTACTTC
CASSFTGHETQYF
>TRBV5-4|TRBJ1-5|NA|NA
TGTGCCAGCAGCTTGGCAGGGCATCCGGAAATCCAGCATTTT
CASSLAGHPEIQHF
>TRBV2|TRBJ2-7|NA|TRBD1
TGTGCCAGCAGTATCCCGGACAGGCAAACCTACGAGCAGTACTTC
CASSIPDRQTYEQYF
>TRBV11-2|TRBJ1-1|NA|TRBD1
TGTGCCAGCACGGGACAGGGGGAACGGTACGGTGAAGCTTTCTTT
CASTGQGERYGEAFF
>TRBV4-1|TRBJ1-1|NA|TRBD1
TGCGCCAGCAGCCAGATGGGGCTGCGGCAGGGGGGGAACACTGAAGCTTTCTTT
CASSQMGLRQGGNTEAFF
>TRBV27|TRBJ2-5|NA|TRBD1
TGTGCCAGCAGTTTCTTCCGGGACAGGGGTGAGACCCAGTACTTC
CASSFFRDRGETQYF
>TRBV6-5|TRBJ2-3|NA|TRBD2
TGTGCCAGCACCAAAGCGGGAGGGGCAGATACGCAGTATTTT
CASTKAGGADTQYF
>TRBV24-1|TRBJ2-1|once|TRBD1
TGTGCCACCAGTGGCCCCCAGGGGGCCCCCTACAATGAGCAGTTCTTC
CATSGPQGAPYNEQFF
>TRBV29-1|TRBJ2-1|NA|NA
TGCAGCGCCATATCCTACAATGAGCAGTTCTTC
CSAISYNEQFF
>TRBV6-5|TRBJ2-1|NA|NA
TGTGCCAGCAGTTCGGTAAGGGGAGCCAACAATGAGCAGTTCTTC
CASSSVRGANNEQFF